This T cell receptor beta chain was captured by sequencing in a study of blood T cell repertoires in COVID-19. Whole-study context: Sites across the United States, Italy and Spain contributed samples from acute and convalescent COVID-19.

This study enrolled people aged about 18 to 100 from about two dozen US geographic areas. Someone with COVID-19 had been met by exposed participants within 2 weeks before study entry. Methods used by the authors: The assay estimated nucleated cells by amplifying reference gene primers. The assay was immunoSEQ multiplex PCR, and TCRdb's table has in-frame clones only and misses some. The DNA gave D and trimming, while V, J and clone size come from that table. The sample records 350,000 or so clones, about nine tenths being singletons. CDR3 length: 16 amino acids. Germline assignment: CDR1 LNHDA and CDR2 SQIVND (reference sequence). With 3 bases removed from V and 2 bases from J, the gap between germline ends came to 14 bases.

The source is a woman aged 25 to 39 who had been exposed to COVID-19. V and J are TRBV19 and TRBJ2-1; tentatively, D is TRBD1 (6 bases). Specimen: PBMCs or T cells enriched from blood (not recorded which). The CDR3: CASSITDSSTYNEQFF. The DNA for the CDR3 is TGTGCCAGTAGTATTACGGACAGTTCTACCTACAATGAGCAGTTCTTC.